The rows below give T cell receptor beta chains drawn from one sample of a study of T-cell memory formation after mild COVID-19. TCRdb called the 5' RACE reads again in MiXCR, with one record for every CDR3 protein. The sample carries around 530,000 distinct CDR3 sequences, roughly a fifth recorded once. Source material: PBMCs or a T cell subset sorted from them (not recorded which). These receptors were taken from an adult woman who had mild COVID-19 (a few samples of this study predate the infection). Cell type and time point are not known. Both conserved end residues are part of each CDR3. A D gene is named only where the DNA matches it firmly. Size is omitted from some rows. Given values are once, few, many or a class for expanded clones.

size: .
D: .
J: TRBJ2-1
V: TRBV3-1
CDR3: CASSQVSRNYNEQFF
DNA: TGTGCCAGCAGCCAAGTGTCACGGAACTACAATGAGCAGTTCTTC

size: .
D: TRBD2
J: TRBJ2-1
V: TRBV12-3/TRBV12-4
CDR3: CASSLGLAGMYEQFF
DNA: TGTGCCAGCAGTTTGGGACTAGCGGGAATGTATGAGCAGTTCTTC

size: few
D: .
J: TRBJ1-2
V: TRBV20-1
CDR3: CSASPQDYGYTF
DNA: TGCAGTGCTAGCCCTCAGGACTATGGCTACACCTTC

size: .
D: .
J: TRBJ1-5
V: TRBV6-2/TRBV6-3
CDR3: CASSRDTENQPQHF
DNA: TGTGCCAGCAGCCGTGATACGGAAAATCAGCCCCAGCATTTT

size: few
D: TRBD2
J: TRBJ2-1
V: TRBV6-5
CDR3: CASSPGGGRAGRNEQFF
DNA: TGTGCCAGCAGCCCGGGTGGCGGGAGGGCCGGGCGCAATGAGCAGTTCTTC

size: .
D: .
J: TRBJ2-1
V: TRBV3-1
CDR3: CASSYRGREQFF
DNA: TGTGCCAGCAGCTATAGGGGTCGTGAGCAGTTCTTC

size: few
D: .
J: TRBJ1-3
V: TRBV29-1
CDR3: CSAEEAVGNTIYF
DNA: TGCAGCGCCGAGGAGGCGGTTGGAAACACCATATATTTT

size: few
D: .
J: TRBJ1-6
V: TRBV10-3
CDR3: CAISVDSNSPLHF
DNA: TGTGCCATCAGTGTGGACAGCAATTCACCCCTCCACTTT

size: once
D: .
J: TRBJ2-1
V: TRBV10-3
CDR3: CAISESTSAQFF
DNA: TGTGCCATCAGTGAGTCGACTAGTGCGCAGTTCTTC

size: .
D: .
J: TRBJ2-6
V: TRBV20-1
CDR3: CSALRPSGANVLTF
DNA: TGCAGTGCCCTAAGGCCCTCTGGGGCCAACGTCCTGACTTTC

size: few
D: TRBD1
J: TRBJ2-4
V: TRBV15
CDR3: CATSRVTGTGAKNIQYF
DNA: TGTGCCACCAGCAGAGTAACCGGGACAGGGGCCAAAAACATTCAGTACTTC

size: .
D: .
J: TRBJ1-3
V: TRBV12-3/TRBV12-4
CDR3: CASSWGRISGNTIYF
DNA: TGTGCCAGCAGTTGGGGGCGCATCTCTGGAAACACCATATATTTT

size: many
D: TRBD2
J: TRBJ2-7
V: TRBV7-9
CDR3: CASSRGLAGSYEQYF
DNA: TGTGCCAGCAGCCGAGGGCTAGCGGGCTCCTACGAGCAGTACTTC

size: few
D: .
J: TRBJ2-7
V: TRBV6-5
CDR3: CASSARGHEQYF
DNA: TGTGCCAGCAGCGCCAGGGGCCACGAGCAGTACTTC

size: .
D: TRBD1
J: TRBJ1-2
V: TRBV5-4
CDR3: CASSLIGRGFGYTF
DNA: TGTGCCAGCAGCCTGATCGGCAGGGGGTTTGGCTACACCTTC

size: .
D: TRBD1
J: TRBJ2-4
V: TRBV12-3/TRBV12-4
CDR3: CASRHTGQGARNIQYF
DNA: TGTGCCAGCAGACATACGGGACAGGGGGCTCGAAACATTCAGTACTTC

size: few
D: .
J: TRBJ2-3
V: TRBV4-2
CDR3: CASSQDSPADTQYF
DNA: TGTGCCAGCAGCCAGGACTCCCCCGCAGATACGCAGTATTTT

size: .
D: .
J: TRBJ2-1
V: TRBV7-9
CDR3: CASSLGSGRGQFF
DNA: TGTGCCAGCAGCTTAGGTTCTGGAAGAGGCCAGTTCTTC

size: .
D: .
J: TRBJ2-7
V: TRBV4-3
CDR3: CASSQAGPTTSYEQYF
DNA: TGCGCCAGCAGCCAAGCAGGGCCAACAACCTCCTACGAGCAGTACTTC

size: .
D: .
J: TRBJ1-2
V: TRBV20-1
CDR3: CSASGQLYDYGYTF
DNA: TGCAGTGCTAGTGGTCAGTTGTATGACTATGGCTACACCTTC

size: few
D: .
J: TRBJ2-4
V: TRBV12-3/TRBV12-4
CDR3: CASSLAGVLAKNIQYF
DNA: TGTGCCAGCAGTTTAGCGGGGGTACTAGCCAAAAACATTCAGTACTTC

size: .
D: TRBD1
J: TRBJ2-5
V: TRBV9
CDR3: CASSVPKTGGQETQYF
DNA: TGTGCCAGCAGCGTCCCCAAGACAGGGGGACAAGAGACCCAGTACTTC

size: .
D: .
J: TRBJ1-6
V: TRBV18
CDR3: CASSPGVDSPLHF
DNA: TGTGCCAGCTCACCAGGGGTGGATTCACCCCTCCACTTT

size: few
D: .
J: TRBJ2-1
V: TRBV2
CDR3: CASSRQGLSSYNEQFF
DNA: TGTGCCAGCAGTCGCCAAGGGTTAAGCTCCTACAATGAGCAGTTCTTC

size: .
D: .
J: TRBJ2-4
V: TRBV27
CDR3: CASSPNTGQNIQYF
DNA: TGTGCCAGCAGTCCTAATACAGGGCAAAACATTCAGTACTTC

size: .
D: TRBD2
J: TRBJ2-3
V: TRBV20-1
CDR3: CSAIERGGPTDTQYF
DNA: TGCAGTGCTATAGAGCGGGGGGGCCCCACAGATACGCAGTATTTT

size: few
D: .
J: TRBJ2-6
V: TRBV28
CDR3: CASSWAGANVLTF
DNA: TGTGCCAGCAGTTGGGCGGGGGCCAACGTCCTGACTTTC

size: .
D: .
J: TRBJ2-5
V: TRBV20-1
CDR3: CSARDRGGLETQYF
DNA: TGCAGTGCTAGAGATCGTGGGGGTCTGGAGACCCAGTACTTC

size: .
D: TRBD1
J: TRBJ1-1
V: TRBV7-2
CDR3: CASSHAGTGGDTEAFF
DNA: TGTGCCAGCAGCCACGCCGGGACAGGGGGGGACACTGAAGCTTTCTTT

size: once
D: .
J: TRBJ1-1
V: TRBV19
CDR3: CASSISYSTEAFF
DNA: TGTGCCAGTAGTATATCGTACAGCACTGAAGCTTTCTTT

size: few
D: TRBD2
J: TRBJ2-7
V: TRBV19
CDR3: CASSRTSGSHEQYF
DNA: TGTGCCAGTAGTAGGACTAGCGGGAGTCACGAGCAGTACTTC

size: .
D: .
J: TRBJ2-3
V: TRBV7-9
CDR3: CASTLGGLRTDTQYF
DNA: TGTGCCAGCACACTTGGGGGGCTTCGGACAGATACGCAGTATTTT

size: few
D: .
J: TRBJ2-7
V: TRBV29-1
CDR3: CSVEGGTEMQHEQYF
DNA: TGCAGCGTTGAAGGCGGGACGGAGATGCAACACGAGCAGTACTTC

size: .
D: .
J: TRBJ2-3
V: TRBV7-9
CDR3: CASSITRGQGTDTQYF
DNA: TGTGCCAGCAGCATAACTCGGGGGCAGGGAACAGATACGCAGTATTTT

size: .
D: .
J: TRBJ2-2
V: TRBV5-4
CDR3: CASSPDGSRSNTGELFF
DNA: TGTGCCAGCAGCCCGGACGGCAGTCGATCGAACACCGGGGAGCTGTTTTTT

size: .
D: .
J: TRBJ2-4
V: TRBV11-2
CDR3: CASSLSAALAKNIQYF
DNA: TGTGCCAGCAGCTTGTCGGCTGCCCTAGCCAAAAACATTCAGTACTTC

size: .
D: TRBD1
J: TRBJ2-7
V: TRBV14
CDR3: CASSQAPGQGPYEQYF
DNA: TGTGCCAGCAGCCAAGCTCCGGGACAGGGGCCGTACGAGCAGTACTTC

size: .
D: TRBD1
J: TRBJ1-4
V: TRBV7-9
CDR3: CASSAPGTGKEKLFF
DNA: TGTGCCAGCAGCGCCCCCGGGACAGGGAAAGAAAAACTGTTTTTT

size: .
D: .
J: TRBJ2-1
V: TRBV20-1
CDR3: CSAPGLLPGSEQFF
DNA: TGCAGTGCTCCCGGACTGCTCCCGGGTTCTGAGCAGTTCTTC

size: few
D: .
J: TRBJ1-1
V: TRBV27
CDR3: CASSPTFGWTEAFF
DNA: TGTGCCAGCAGTCCGACTTTTGGGTGGACTGAAGCTTTCTTT

size: .
D: .
J: TRBJ1-1
V: TRBV29-1
CDR3: CSVVYGGRNTEAFF
DNA: TGCAGCGTTGTATACGGGGGGCGCAACACTGAAGCTTTCTTT

size: few
D: TRBD2
J: TRBJ2-7
V: TRBV20-1
CDR3: CSAPSGRASYEQYF
DNA: TGCAGTGCTCCTAGCGGGAGGGCTTCCTACGAGCAGTACTTC

size: many
D: .
J: TRBJ2-2
V: TRBV12-3/TRBV12-4
CDR3: CASTHLRNINTGELFF
DNA: TGTGCCAGCACACACCTTCGGAACATCAACACCGGGGAGCTGTTTTTT

size: many
D: .
J: TRBJ1-1
V: TRBV6-5
CDR3: CASSSPGLNTEAFF
DNA: TGTGCCAGCAGTTCGCCAGGATTGAACACTGAAGCTTTCTTT

size: many
D: TRBD2
J: TRBJ2-2
V: TRBV24-1
CDR3: CATSDPTTSGGLNTGELFF
DNA: TGTGCCACCAGTGATCCGACGACTAGCGGGGGGCTTAACACCGGGGAGCTGTTTTTT

size: .
D: .
J: TRBJ2-5
V: TRBV29-1
CDR3: CSVESGIGETQYF
DNA: TGCAGCGTTGAGTCAGGGATTGGAGAGACCCAGTACTTC

size: .
D: .
J: TRBJ2-7
V: TRBV20-1
CDR3: CSARDWTSGEQYF
DNA: TGCAGTGCTAGAGATTGGACCTCGGGTGAGCAGTACTTC

size: .
D: .
J: TRBJ1-5
V: TRBV20-1
CDR3: CSASYGSGQPQHF
DNA: TGCAGTGCTAGTTATGGGTCCGGACAGCCCCAGCATTTT

size: .
D: .
J: TRBJ1-1
V: TRBV5-5
CDR3: CASSLVGSATEAFF
DNA: TGTGCCAGCAGCTTGGTGGGTTCGGCCACTGAAGCTTTCTTT

size: .
D: .
J: TRBJ1-2
V: TRBV20-1
CDR3: CSAPGFRNYGYTF
DNA: TGCAGTGCTCCCGGGTTTAGAAACTATGGCTACACCTTC

size: .
D: TRBD1
J: TRBJ2-7
V: TRBV6-4
CDR3: CASSPDRAGHEQYF
DNA: TGTGCCAGCAGCCCGGACAGGGCCGGCCACGAGCAGTACTTC

size: .
D: .
J: TRBJ2-1
V: TRBV12-3/TRBV12-4
CDR3: CASSWDTHYHNEQFF
DNA: TGTGCCAGCAGTTGGGACACACATTACCACAATGAGCAGTTCTTC

size: few
D: TRBD2
J: TRBJ2-7
V: TRBV11-3
CDR3: CASSLGVAGGPKQYF
DNA: TGTGCCAGCAGCTTAGGGGTAGCGGGAGGGCCCAAGCAGTACTTC

size: few
D: .
J: TRBJ2-5
V: TRBV15
CDR3: CATRRGGRSDQETQYF
DNA: TGTGCCACCAGAAGAGGGGGGAGGTCGGACCAAGAGACCCAGTACTTC

size: few
D: TRBD2
J: TRBJ2-3
V: TRBV7-3
CDR3: CASSLNPVGSGTSTDTQYF
DNA: TGTGCCAGCAGCTTAAACCCCGTGGGTAGCGGGACTAGCACAGATACGCAGTATTTT

size: .
D: .
J: TRBJ2-2
V: TRBV5-1
CDR3: CASSEAAANTGELFF
DNA: TGCGCCAGCAGCGAGGCAGCTGCGAACACCGGGGAGCTGTTTTTT

size: .
D: .
J: TRBJ2-7
V: TRBV30
CDR3: CAWSYSSYEQYF
DNA: TGTGCCTGGAGTTACAGCTCCTACGAGCAGTACTTC

size: few
D: TRBD2
J: TRBJ2-7
V: TRBV20-1
CDR3: CSAVPRKLAGGYEQYF
DNA: TGCAGTGCCGTCCCAAGAAAACTAGCGGGGGGCTACGAGCAGTACTTC

size: few
D: TRBD1
J: TRBJ2-7
V: TRBV7-2
CDR3: CASSSKTGIYEQYF
DNA: TGTGCCAGCAGCTCTAAGACAGGGATCTACGAGCAGTACTTC